This TCR beta chain was identified during a study of T cells in Graves' hyperthyroidism and ophthalmopathy. The CDR3 adds up to 12 amino acids, both ends counted. Per the germline V gene, CDR1 is SSHAT and CDR2 is FNYEAQ (reference sequence). Stable Graves' hyperthyroidism denoted no ophthalmopathy progression over 18 months. Notes on the study in general: Most thyroid clonotypes with frequency above 0.001 were detected in blood.

This clonotype appeared once. Its antigen is still unknown. The conserved phenylalanine or tryptophan normally closing the CDR3 is absent here, so this likely arose from a read error. The limits of the CDR3 on the DNA are not certain, so only TCRdb's listed CDR3 is given. TCR beta CDR3 regions were amplified from RNA. During a first-round RT-PCR of the TCR CDR3, the HTBI primer set was used. TCRdb reprocessed the multiplex PCR reads via MiXCR and lists one record per CDR3 protein. The sample includes 610,000 or so distinct CDR3 sequences, about half of them seen just once. This clonotype was obtained from a woman between 18 and 29 years old with Graves' hyperthyroidism. Sequenced input: peripheral blood or thyroid tissue (not recorded which). The chain has TRBV7-7 and TRBJ1-1; the tabulated D call, TRBD1, remains unverified against the DNA. CDR3 residues: CASRSGTGITRS.